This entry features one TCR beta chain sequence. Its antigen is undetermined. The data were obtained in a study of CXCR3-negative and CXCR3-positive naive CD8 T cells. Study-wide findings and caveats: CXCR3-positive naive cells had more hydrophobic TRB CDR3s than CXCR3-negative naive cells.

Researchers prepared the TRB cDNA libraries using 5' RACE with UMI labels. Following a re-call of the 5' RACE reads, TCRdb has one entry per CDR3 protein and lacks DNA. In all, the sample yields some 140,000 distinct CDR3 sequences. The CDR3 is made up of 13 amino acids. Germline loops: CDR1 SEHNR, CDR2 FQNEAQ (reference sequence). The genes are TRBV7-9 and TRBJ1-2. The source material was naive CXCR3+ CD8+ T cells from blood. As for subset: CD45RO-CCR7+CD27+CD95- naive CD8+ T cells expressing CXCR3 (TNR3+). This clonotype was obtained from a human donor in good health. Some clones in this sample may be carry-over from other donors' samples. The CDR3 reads CASSFFSPEGYTF.